Below are 24 T cell receptor beta chains sequenced from a single sample in a study of patients and donors after allogeneic stem cell transplantation. TCRdb itself ran the RT-PCR reads through MiXCR, one entry per CDR3 protein. The data show around 160,000 distinct CDR3 sequences, about 30% seen once. Specimen: blood, either unsorted or a sorted T cell fraction (not recorded which). These receptors all come from a human donor who was either an allogeneic HSCT recipient or a stem cell or donor lymphocyte infusion donor (not recorded which). It is not recorded whose cells these are; they may come from a transplant donor.

This clonotype has just a few counts. This sequence joins TRBV20-1 and TRBJ2-1; D assignment may be TRBD1 or TRBD2 (6 bases each). V lost 7 bases and J 9 bases, leaving 13 bases between the germline ends. This CDR3 is 11 amino acids long. Germline V gives CDR1 DFQATT, CDR2 SNEGSKA (reference sequence). The CDR3 DNA is TGCAGTGGCGCGCGGGACACTGAGCAGTTCTTC. Amino acids: CSGARDTEQFF.

The V call is TRBV10-3, the J call TRBJ1-1, with no clear D. CDR1 and CDR2 from the germline V gene are ENHRY and SYGVKD. The length of the CDR3 is 12 residues. The V and J ends lost 10 bases and 6 bases respectively, with 15 bases between them. CDR3 sequence: CATGRPGAEAFF. For the CDR3, the DNA is TGTGCCACCGGACGCCCCGGGGCTGAAGCTTTCTTT.

There are many counts of this clonotype. This chain uses TRBV20-1 with TRBJ1-5, with TRBD1 as a possible D gene (5 bases). The CDR3 spans 14 residues. Trimming cost V 1 base and J 3 bases, with 10 bases left between them. Germline assignment: CDR1 DFQATT and CDR2 SNEGSKA (reference sequence). CDR3 nucleotide sequence: TGCAGTGCTAGAGTGGGGGGGTCCAATCAGCCCCAGCATTTT. Translation: CSARVGGSNQPQHF.

The chain couples TRBV20-1 to TRBJ1-6; D is unclear. V was cut by 5 bases and J by 0 bases, with 20 bases left in between. In germline, CDR1 is DFQATT, CDR2 SNEGSKA (reference sequence). This CDR3 is 18 amino acids long. The CDR3 coding sequence is TGCAGTGCTGTAGACCCCGTGGCCCGGAGCTCCTATAATTCACCCCTCCACTTT. Protein: CSAVDPVARSSYNSPLHF.

Written as DNA, the CDR3 is TGTGCCAGCAGCTCCCCTCGGGATGGGGGGTACAATGAGCAGTTCTTC. This encodes CASSSPRDGGYNEQFF. The chain uses TRBV7-9 and TRBJ2-1, with a weak D call TRBD2 (6 bases). V was cut by 4 bases and J by 4 bases, with 17 bases left in between. The CDR3 consists of 16 residues. CDR1 and CDR2 (germline): SEHNR, FQNEAQ (reference sequence).

This clonotype was detected ten times or more. The J gene is TRBJ1-5, the V gene TRBV3-1; D remains ambiguous. The CDR3 runs to 14 residues. Trimming removed 2 bases at V and 5 bases at J, with 10 bases between. The germline V gene has CDR1 LGHDT and CDR2 YNNKEL (reference sequence). The DNA of the CDR3 is TGTGCCAGCAGCCAAATGGTCCGCGATCAGCCCCAGCATTTT. Protein sequence: CASSQMVRDQPQHF.

This clonotype has only a few counts. The genes are TRBV4-2 and TRBJ2-3, with 8 bases identical to TRBD1. CDR3 length: 14 amino acids. The germline CDR1 and CDR2 sequences are LGHNA and YNFKEQ. V dropped 6 bases and J dropped 3; count of bases not matched to a gene: 5. The CDR3 bases are TGTGCCAGCAGGGACAGGGCATTAACAGATACGCAGTATTTT. Its protein product is CASRDRALTDTQYF.

This clonotype has more than one count but fewer than ten. This chain links TRBV3-1 with TRBJ1-1; D uncertain. CDR3 length equals 15 residues. With 2 bases removed from V and 6 bases from J, the gap between germline ends came to 16 bases. CDR1 is LGHDT, CDR2 YNNKEL, per germline (reference sequence). CDR3 DNA sequence: TGTGCCAGCAGCCAAAAACCTCCAGGTTCCCCTGAAGCTTTCTTT. It encodes CASSQKPPGSPEAFF.

This clonotype was counted only a few times. J is TRBJ1-5 and V is TRBV18; 11 positions agree with TRBD1. There are 15 residues in the CDR3. Germline V lookup: CDR1 KGHSH, CDR2 LQKENI. J was trimmed by 3 bases and V by 5 bases; bases with no gene match: 3. The CDR3: CASSGTGGYNQPQHF. The CDR3 DNA reads as TGTGCCAGCTCAGGGACAGGGGGTTACAATCAGCCCCAGCATTTT.

The rearrangement uses TRBV6-2 or TRBV6-3 and TRBJ2-1, with 8 bases fitting TRBD2. In germline, CDR1 is MNHEY, CDR2 SVGEGT. V shed 1 base, J shed 7 bases, and the junction held 3 bases outside the gene matches. The CDR3 loop spans 14 amino acids. CDR3: CASSYWSSGNEQFF. The CDR3 region has the DNA TGTGCCAGCAGTTACTGGTCTAGCGGGAATGAGCAGTTCTTC.

At least ten counts were recorded for this clonotype. V gene TRBV6-2 or TRBV6-3 combines with J gene TRBJ1-2; D is undetermined. The CDR3 totals 15 residues. The V end lost 4 bases, the J end lost 2 bases, and 14 bases lay between the germline ends. The germline CDR1 and CDR2 sequences are MNHEY and SVGEGT. For the CDR3, the DNA is TGTGCCAGCAGTTCTGCCCTGGACGGAAACTATGGCTACACCTTC. Protein product: CASSSALDGNYGYTF.

The V gene is TRBV12-3 or TRBV12-4, the J gene TRBJ2-2, with D tentatively TRBD2 (6 bases). The CDR3 contains 14 residues. V was trimmed by 3 bases and J by 7 bases, leaving 12 bases between them. CDR3 amino acids: CASSFGPGSGELFF. The CDR3 DNA sequence: TGTGCCAGCAGTTTCGGGCCCGGGAGCGGGGAGCTGTTTTTT.

This rearrangement joins TRBV7-9 to TRBJ2-3, with 7 bases identical to TRBD2. Germline CDR1 and CDR2: SEHNR and FQNEAQ (reference sequence). The length of the CDR3 is 18 residues. With V trimmed by 2 bases and J by 3 bases, 14 bases remained unmatched. The CDR3 nucleotides read TGTGCCAGCAGCTTAAACCGACTTCGGCTAGCGGTAACAGATACGCAGTATTTT. This sequence encodes CASSLNRLRLAVTDTQYF.

The CDR3 coding sequence is TGTGCCAGCAGGCGAGACAGGGGTTTCCGATACACTGATGAAGCTTTCTTT. Protein: CASRRDRGFRYTDEAFF. The J gene is TRBJ1-1, the V gene TRBV12-3 or TRBV12-4; 8 bases line up with TRBD1. There are 17 residues in the CDR3. V shed 6 bases, J shed 7 bases, and the junction held 19 bases outside the gene matches.

The chain couples TRBV4-2 to TRBJ1-6; 8 nucleotides match TRBD1. V lost 4 bases, J lost 7 bases, and 9 bases stayed unmatched. CDR1 is LGHNA and CDR2 is YNFKEQ in the germline V gene. CDR3 size: 16 residues. For the CDR3, the DNA is TGTGCCAGCAGCCCGGACAGGGTCGTGGGGAATTCACCCCTCCACTTT. This encodes CASSPDRVVGNSPLHF.

The chain couples TRBV7-9 to TRBJ2-7; 13 positions match TRBD2. Per the germline V gene, CDR1 is SEHNR and CDR2 is FQNEAQ (reference sequence). The CDR3 totals 16 residues. V was clipped by 10 bases and J by 2 bases; unmatched bases: 11. CDR3 DNA: TGTGCCATACTCCTCCCGGGACTAGCGGGAACCTACGAGCAGTACTTC. This encodes CAILLPGLAGTYEQYF.

The CDR3 sequence is CASSRRQGAYNEQFF. In DNA form, the CDR3 reads TGTGCCAGCAGCCGTCGACAGGGGGCGTACAATGAGCAGTTCTTC. The V call is TRBV7-2, the J call TRBJ2-1, with 10 bases lining up with TRBD1. The trim removed 5 bases at V and 4 bases at J, leaving 5 bases unmatched. The CDR3 runs to 15 residues. Germline V gene lookup returns CDR1 SGHTA and CDR2 FQGNSA.

The chain links TRBV29-1 to TRBJ2-7; D not resolved. Trimming removed 4 bases from V and 3 bases from J, with 4 bases in between. CDR1 is SQVTM and CDR2 is ANQGSEA in the germline V gene. This CDR3 is 10 amino acids long. The CDR3: CSVVGYEQYF. DNA for the CDR3: TGCAGCGTTGTTGGCTACGAGCAGTACTTC.

J is TRBJ1-4 and V is TRBV28, with D unresolved. V was trimmed by 2 bases and J by 8 bases, leaving 3 bases between them. Germline lookup yields CDR1 MDHEN and CDR2 SYDVKM. The CDR3 is made up of 11 amino acids. The CDR3, as DNA: TGTGCCAGCAGTTTAACGGAAAAACTGTTTTTT. Translating gives CASSLTEKLFF.

This clonotype was found a few times. This chain uses TRBV6-5 with TRBJ2-5; D is unresolved. The CDR3 has 15 amino acids. The V and J ends lost 3 bases and 5 bases respectively, with 16 bases between them. Germline V gene data show CDR1 as MNHEY and CDR2 as SVGAGI. The CDR3 is CASSYSKIYTETQYF. CDR3 nucleotides: TGTGCCAGCAGTTATTCGAAAATCTATACGGAGACCCAGTACTTC.

There are a few counts of this clonotype. The gene calls are TRBV29-1 and TRBJ2-1, with no clear D. Trimming took off 7 bases at V and 0 bases at J, with 13 bases between the two ends. CDR3 length equals 14 residues. Germline loops: CDR1 SQVTM, CDR2 ANQGSEA. For the CDR3, the DNA is TGCAGCGCCTCACTTGCAAGCTCCTACAATGAGCAGTTCTTC. This translates into CSASLASSYNEQFF.

This clonotype was found a few times. The rearrangement joins TRBV5-5 to TRBJ1-5, with D unclear. Germline V lookup: CDR1 SGHKS, CDR2 YYEKEE (reference sequence). Trimming took 1 base from V and 5 from J, leaving 10 bases between them. The CDR3 spans 14 residues. The CDR3 is CASSLYPTDQPQHF. The CDR3 bases are TGTGCCAGCAGCTTGTACCCGACCGATCAGCCCCAGCATTTT. Filled out from reference TRBV5-5 and TRBJ1-5, the complete variable domain reads DAGVTQSPTHLIKTRGQQVTLRCSPISGHKSVSWYQQVLGQGPQFIFQYYEKEERGRGNFPDRFSARQFPNYSSELNVNALLLGDSALYLCASSLYPTDQPQHFGDGTRLSIL.

This chain connects TRBV7-9 to TRBJ2-1; D gene ambiguous. CDR3 size: 15 residues. Germline V lookup: CDR1 SEHNR, CDR2 FQNEAQ (reference sequence). Trimming left V 2 bases short and J 2 bases short, with 10 bases between. CDR3 DNA sequence: TGTGCCAGCAGCTTACGAGAGGCCCCCTACAATGAGCAGTTCTTC. Its protein is CASSLREAPYNEQFF.

This clonotype was observed a few times. This chain connects TRBV10-3 to TRBJ1-5; no firm D call. This CDR3 spans 12 amino acids. The V gene lost 6 bases and the J gene lost 2 bases, with 5 bases spanning the gap. CDR1 and CDR2 (germline): ENHRY, SYGVKD. CDR3 in amino acids: CAISSGNQPQHF. CDR3 in DNA: TGTGCCATCAGCTCGGGCAATCAGCCCCAGCATTTT.